This T cell receptor beta chain originates from a study of cytomegalovirus exposure and HLA in healthy donors (dated by TCRdb to 2015 to 2018). As for the study more broadly: According to a later analysis, one platform produced both the roughly 130 validation repertoires and the 720 or so repertoires of the first cohort. The study aimed to test whether signatures of past pathogen exposure could be identified by cataloging public T cell receptors. To predict cytomegalovirus infection status, the study combined high-throughput TCR immunosequencing, statistical association of individual TCRs with disease status, and machine learning. Besides the first cohort of 550 to 750 subjects, a separate validation cohort made up of 95 to 150 different subjects was used. What the study reported, not specific to this receptor: Of the cluster scores, approximately 95% were above 0 in a later analysis, which found that TCRs clustered in the first cohort also tended to co-occur in the 120 or so validation repertoires. According to the authors, the approach could potentially be generalized to other disease states and immunological phenotypes. A total of 164 TCR beta chains were listed by the study as associated with cytomegalovirus. Most TCR sequences were seen in very few donors, while some public TCRs were found in many individuals. In vitro tests confirmed that a few of the cytomegalovirus-associated TCR beta chains recognize cytomegalovirus antigens. In both the original and validation cohorts, the classifier was reported to diagnose cytomegalovirus status with high specificity and sensitivity. A later analysis lacked HLA typing for the validation cohort, so it scored co-occurrence in that cohort across all 120 or so repertoires.

This clone was found once. Its specific antigen is unknown. Base qualities were left out, and no much larger clone turns up one base away. The protocol used for the library was the immunoSEQ multiplex PCR assay. As for how the authors treated the data: A statistical classification framework was built for diagnosing cytomegalovirus status from the catalog of TCR beta chain sequences. In its TCRdb copy, this immuneACCESS table keeps in-frame sequences only and misses some clones. Where compared with another copy, unresolved V genes explain less than half of these, and the others have no known cause. D and trimming come from the DNA, and the V and J calls and clone size come from that table. This sample has 70,000 to 90,000 clones in its table, and around four fifths of those were observed once. Approximately 3% of the sample is held by the ten biggest clonotypes. From cysteine to phenylalanine, the CDR3 is 15 amino acids long. CDR3 DNA is the only sequence kept; it has 45 bases, read in frame from the first base. Deletion took 5 bases off V and 4 bases off J, with a span of 15 bases between the germline ends. According to the germline V gene, CDR1 reads SGHTA and CDR2 reads FQGNSA.

Donors formed part of the validation cohort, which comprised approximately 130 subjects and was distinct from the first cohort of under 750 subjects. The sample comprised PBMCs. This chain is built from TRBV7-2 and TRBJ2-1; the D region possibly corresponds to TRBD2 (5 bases align). The clonotype comes from a man aged 25-45 years in good health and CMV-seronegative. The CDR3: CASSDRAGGYNEQFF. The nucleotides are TGTGCCAGCAGCGACCGTGCGGGCGGTTACAATGAGCAGTTCTTC.